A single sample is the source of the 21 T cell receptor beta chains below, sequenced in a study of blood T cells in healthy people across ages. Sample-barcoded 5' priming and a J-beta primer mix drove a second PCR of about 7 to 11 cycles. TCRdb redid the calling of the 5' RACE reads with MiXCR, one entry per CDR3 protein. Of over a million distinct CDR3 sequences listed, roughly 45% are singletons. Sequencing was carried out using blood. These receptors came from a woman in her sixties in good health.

CDR3 nucleotides: TGCGCCAGCAGCCAGTTCGTTGTGAGCTCCTACAATGAGCAGTTCTTC. Translated, it gives CASSQFVVSSYNEQFF. The rearrangement links TRBV4-1 to TRBJ2-1; D unresolved. The CDR3 covers 16 residues. Trimming pared 3 bases from V and 0 bases from J, leaving 12 bases between. The germline CDR1 and CDR2 sequences are MGHRA and YSYEKL.

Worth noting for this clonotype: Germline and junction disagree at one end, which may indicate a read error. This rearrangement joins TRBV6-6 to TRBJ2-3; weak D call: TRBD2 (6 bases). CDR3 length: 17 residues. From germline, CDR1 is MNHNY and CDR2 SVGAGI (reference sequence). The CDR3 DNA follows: TGTGCCAGCAGTTACTCGGCGGGGACGCGTCTCCCAGATACGCGGTATTTT. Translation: CASSYSAGTRLPDTRYF.

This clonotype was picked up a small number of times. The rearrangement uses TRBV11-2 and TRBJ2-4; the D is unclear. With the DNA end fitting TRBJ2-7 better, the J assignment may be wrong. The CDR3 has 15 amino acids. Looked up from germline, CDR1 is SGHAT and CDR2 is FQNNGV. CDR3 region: CASSLERGFLYEQYF. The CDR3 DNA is TGTGCCAGCAGCTTAGAACGCGGCTTTCTCTACGAGCAGTACTTC.

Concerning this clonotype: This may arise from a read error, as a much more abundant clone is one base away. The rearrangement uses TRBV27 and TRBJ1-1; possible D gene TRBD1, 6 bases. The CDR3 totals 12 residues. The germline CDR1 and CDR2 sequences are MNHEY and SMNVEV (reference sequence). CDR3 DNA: TGTGCCTCTGGGGGGCTATACACTGGAGCTTTCTTT. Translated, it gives CASGGLYTGAFF.

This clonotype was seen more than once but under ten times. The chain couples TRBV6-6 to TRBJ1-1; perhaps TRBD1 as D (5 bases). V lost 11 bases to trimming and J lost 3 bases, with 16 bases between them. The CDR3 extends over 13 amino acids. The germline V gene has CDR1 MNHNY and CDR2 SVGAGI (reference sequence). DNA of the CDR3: TGTGCCGGTCTCGGGGGGGGGGACACTGAAGCTTTCTTT. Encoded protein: CAGLGGGDTEAFF.

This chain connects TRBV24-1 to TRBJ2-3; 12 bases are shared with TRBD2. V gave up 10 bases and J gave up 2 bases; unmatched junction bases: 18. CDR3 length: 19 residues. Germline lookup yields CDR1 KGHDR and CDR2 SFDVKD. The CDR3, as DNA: TGTGCCACGCTCTGGTTCCCCGGGCTAGCGGGAGGGGTCACAGATACGCAGTATTTT. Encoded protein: CATLWFPGLAGGVTDTQYF.

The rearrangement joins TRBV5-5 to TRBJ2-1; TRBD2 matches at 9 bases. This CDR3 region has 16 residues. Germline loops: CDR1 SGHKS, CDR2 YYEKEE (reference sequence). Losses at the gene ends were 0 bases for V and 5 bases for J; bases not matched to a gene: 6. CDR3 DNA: TGTGCCAGCAGCTTGGGGCTAGCGGGAACCCACAATGAGCAGTTCTTC. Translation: CASSLGLAGTHNEQFF. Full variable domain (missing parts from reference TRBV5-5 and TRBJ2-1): DAGVTQSPTHLIKTRGQQVTLRCSPISGHKSVSWYQQVLGQGPQFIFQYYEKEERGRGNFPDRFSARQFPNYSSELNVNALLLGDSALYLCASSLGLAGTHNEQFFGPGTRLTVL.

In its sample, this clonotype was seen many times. The CDR3 region has the DNA TGCGCCAGCAGCTTGGCGACATCTGGGGCCAACGTCCTGACTTTC. Protein product: CASSLATSGANVLTF. J is TRBJ2-6 and V is TRBV5-1, with D uncertain. Trimming removed 0 bases at V and 1 base at J, with 5 bases between. The germline V gene has CDR1 SGHRS and CDR2 YFSETQ. The CDR3 has 15 amino acids.

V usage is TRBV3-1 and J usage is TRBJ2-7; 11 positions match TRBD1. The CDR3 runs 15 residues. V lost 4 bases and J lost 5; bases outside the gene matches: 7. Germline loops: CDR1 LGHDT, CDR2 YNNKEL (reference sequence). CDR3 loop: CASSLRTGGVHEQYF. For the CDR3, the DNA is TGTGCCAGCAGCCTCCGGACAGGGGGCGTCCACGAGCAGTACTTC.

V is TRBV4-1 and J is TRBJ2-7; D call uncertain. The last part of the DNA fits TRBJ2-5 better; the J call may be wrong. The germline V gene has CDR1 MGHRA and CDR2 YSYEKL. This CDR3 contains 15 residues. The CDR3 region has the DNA TGCGCCAGCAGCCAAGCTGATAGTAGGTGGGAGACCCAGTACTTC. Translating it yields CASSQADSRWETQYF.

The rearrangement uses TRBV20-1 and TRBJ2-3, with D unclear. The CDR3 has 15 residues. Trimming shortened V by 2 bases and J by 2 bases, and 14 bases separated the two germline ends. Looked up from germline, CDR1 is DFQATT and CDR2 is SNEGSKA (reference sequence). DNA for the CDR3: TGCAGTGCTAGACCTCCGGTCCGGGTCACAGATACGCAGTATTTT. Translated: CSARPPVRVTDTQYF.

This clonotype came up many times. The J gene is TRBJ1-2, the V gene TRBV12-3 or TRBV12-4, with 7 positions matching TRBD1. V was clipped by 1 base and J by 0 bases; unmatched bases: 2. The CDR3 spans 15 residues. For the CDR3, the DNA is TGTGCCAGCAGTTTAGGGACAGGAGCTAACTATGGCTACACCTTC. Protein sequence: CASSLGTGANYGYTF.

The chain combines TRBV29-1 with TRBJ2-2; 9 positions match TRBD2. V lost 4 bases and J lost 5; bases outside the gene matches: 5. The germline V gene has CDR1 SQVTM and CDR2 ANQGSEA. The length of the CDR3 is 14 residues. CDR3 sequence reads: CSVAVSGGTGELFF. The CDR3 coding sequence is TGCAGCGTTGCTGTCAGCGGGGGGACCGGGGAGCTGTTTTTT.

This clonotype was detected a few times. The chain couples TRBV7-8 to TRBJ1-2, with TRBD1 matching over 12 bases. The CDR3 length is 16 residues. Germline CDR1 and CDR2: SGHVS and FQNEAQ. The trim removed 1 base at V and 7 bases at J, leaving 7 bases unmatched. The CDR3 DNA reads TGTGCCAGCAGCTTAGTGGGGACAGGGGGCGGTGGTGGCTACACCTTC. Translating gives CASSLVGTGGGGGYTF.

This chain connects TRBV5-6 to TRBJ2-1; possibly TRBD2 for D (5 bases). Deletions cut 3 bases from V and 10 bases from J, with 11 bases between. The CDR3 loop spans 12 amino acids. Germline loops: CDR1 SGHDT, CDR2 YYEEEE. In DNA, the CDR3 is TGTGCCAGCAGCTGGTCCACGGGGGAGCAGTTCTTC. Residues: CASSWSTGEQFF.

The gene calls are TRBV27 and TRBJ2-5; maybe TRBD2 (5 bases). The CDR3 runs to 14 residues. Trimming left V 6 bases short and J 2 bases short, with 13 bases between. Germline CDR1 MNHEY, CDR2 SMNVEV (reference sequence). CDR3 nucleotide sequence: TGTGCCAGCAGGTTGGATGAGGGACAAGAGACCCAGTACTTC. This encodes CASRLDEGQETQYF.

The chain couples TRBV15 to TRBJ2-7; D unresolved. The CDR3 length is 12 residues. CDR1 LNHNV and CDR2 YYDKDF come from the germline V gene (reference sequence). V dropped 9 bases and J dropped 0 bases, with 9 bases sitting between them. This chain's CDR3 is CATSSISYEQYF. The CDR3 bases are TGTGCCACTAGTAGCATCTCCTACGAGCAGTACTTC. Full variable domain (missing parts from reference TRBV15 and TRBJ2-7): DAMVIQNPRYQVTQFGKPVTLSCSQTLNHNVMYWYQQKSSQAPKLLFHYYDKDFNNEADTPDNFQSRRPNTSFCFLDIRSPGLGDTAMYLCATSSISYEQYFGPGTRLTVT.

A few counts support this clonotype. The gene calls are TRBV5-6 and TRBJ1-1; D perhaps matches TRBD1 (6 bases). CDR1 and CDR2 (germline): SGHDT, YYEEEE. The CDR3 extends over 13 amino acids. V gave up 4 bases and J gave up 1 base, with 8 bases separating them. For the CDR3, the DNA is TGTGCCAGCAGCAAGACAGGGAACACTGAAGCTTTCTTT. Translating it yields CASSKTGNTEAFF.

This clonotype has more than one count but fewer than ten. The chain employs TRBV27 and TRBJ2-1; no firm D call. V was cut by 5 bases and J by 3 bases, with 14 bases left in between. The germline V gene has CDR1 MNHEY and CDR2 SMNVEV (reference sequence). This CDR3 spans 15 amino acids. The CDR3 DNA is TGTGCCAGCAGTCCTGCCCTAGGGTACTACAATGAGCAGTTCTTC. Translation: CASSPALGYYNEQFF.

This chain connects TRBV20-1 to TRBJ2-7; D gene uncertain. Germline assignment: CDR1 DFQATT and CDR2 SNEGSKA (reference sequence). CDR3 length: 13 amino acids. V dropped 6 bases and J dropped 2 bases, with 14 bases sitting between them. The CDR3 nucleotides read TGCAGTGCGTCGGGTCGCGGAGCCTACGAGCAGTACTTC. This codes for CSASGRGAYEQYF.

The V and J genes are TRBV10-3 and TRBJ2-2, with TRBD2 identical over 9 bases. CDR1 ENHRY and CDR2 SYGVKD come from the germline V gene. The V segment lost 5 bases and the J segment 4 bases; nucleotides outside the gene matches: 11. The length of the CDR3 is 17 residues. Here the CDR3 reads CAISRTSDSGGTGELFF. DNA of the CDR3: TGTGCCATCAGTCGGACTAGCGACTCAGGGGGCACCGGGGAGCTGTTTTTT.